The rows below give T cell receptor beta chains drawn from one sample of a study of OX40 agonist ivuxolimab in advanced cancers. The assay was immunoSEQ multiplex PCR, and TCRdb's table has in-frame clones only and misses some. The data contain 69,000 or so clones, roughly 88% of them singletons. The sample consisted of CD4+ or CD8+ T cells sorted from blood, taken in a trial of the OX40 agonist ivuxolimab. Source of these receptors: an adult with an advanced solid tumor such as melanoma, head and neck, liver or kidney cancer. CDR3s include the opening cysteine and the closing phenylalanine or tryptophan. The D gene is left open where the match is weak.

TRBJ1-2 | NA | TRBV19 | CASSFNYGYTF
TRBJ2-7 | TRBD1 | TRBV2 | CASRGQGNEQYF
TRBJ2-5 | NA | TRBV27 | CARDTLESTQYF
TRBJ1-2 | NA | TRBV30 | CAWSRTYGYTF
TRBJ1-1 | NA | TRBV7-3 | CASSENRGAEAFF
TRBJ2-5 | TRBD2 | TRBV5-6 | CASVYLAGYQETQYF
TRBJ2-1 | TRBD2 | TRBV6-1 | CASSDERGDKQFF
TRBJ1-5 | NA | TRBV6-5 | CANNQPQHF
TRBJ1-5 | NA | TRBV6-1 | CASVNSVGGQPQHF
TRBJ2-7 | TRBD1 | TRBV5-1 | CASSRDRDYEQYF
TRBJ1-6 | NA | TRBV19 | CASTRGATYNSPLHF
TRBJ2-7 | TRBD1 | TRBV5-1 | CASSLSGTGGNEQYF
TRBJ2-3 | TRBD2 | TRBV5-1 | CASSGLAGGGDTQYF
TRBJ1-1 | NA | TRBV13 | CASSLGQGFTEAFF
TRBJ2-7 | NA | TRBV9 | CASSVETGPPYEQYF
TRBJ2-6 | NA | TRBV11-2 | CASSFLTGANVLTF
TRBJ1-2 | NA | TRBV7-9 | CASSLDAGLYGYTF
TRBJ1-2 | NA | TRBV7-9 | CASSLRDAQIANYGYTF
TRBJ2-7 | NA | TRBV25-1 | CASSDWTAYEQYF
TRBJ1-1 | NA | TRBV9 | CASTPQPNTEAFF
TRBJ1-1 | NA | TRBV19 | CASSRSGVAEAFF
TRBJ1-6 | NA | TRBV6-1 | CASSELGQYYNSPLHF
TRBJ2-7 | TRBD1 | TRBV19 | CASSIGTGGVEQYF
TRBJ1-2 | TRBD1 | TRBV4-1 | CASSHVGTGDGYTF
TRBJ1-1 | NA | TRBV2 | CASSRRGRGTEAFF
TRBJ1-1 | TRBD1 | TRBV2 | CASSDSGQGAGRAFF
TRBJ1-1 | NA | TRBV5-1 | CASGTGAREAFF
TRBJ2-3 | TRBD2 | TRBV7-9 | CASSFTSGGAPSSDTQYF
TRBJ2-5 | NA | TRBV5-6 | CASSLDFQETQYF
TRBJ1-2 | NA | TRBV15 | CATSRDRQGTGYTF
TRBJ1-2 | NA | TRBV5-8 | CASSLVGWYGYTF
TRBJ2-7 | TRBD2 | TRBV10-1 | CASSERLAGSYEQYF
TRBJ1-3 | TRBD1 | TRBV7-6 | CASSQLGTGRSGNTIYF
TRBJ1-2 | TRBD1 | TRBV6-1 | CASSVKGAAYGYTF
TRBJ1-2 | TRBD1 | TRBV6-5 | CASSRGQGFLYGYTF
TRBJ1-3 | NA | TRBV21-1 | CASSKSGGLYF
TRBJ1-1 | TRBD1 | TRBV28 | CASRQTGFAAEAFF
TRBJ2-1 | NA | TRBV5-1 | CASSLVGRSDNEQFF
TRBJ2-5 | TRBD1 | TRBV5-1 | CASSLAGTGEETQYF
TRBJ1-6 | NA | TRBV11-2 | CASSSGDRYNSPLHF
TRBJ2-7 | NA | TRBV9 | CASSVGGRSSYEQYF
TRBJ2-4 | TRBD1 | TRBV2 | CASSGDRGRWSIQYF
TRBJ2-7 | NA | TRBV6-6 | CATRDEYYEQYF